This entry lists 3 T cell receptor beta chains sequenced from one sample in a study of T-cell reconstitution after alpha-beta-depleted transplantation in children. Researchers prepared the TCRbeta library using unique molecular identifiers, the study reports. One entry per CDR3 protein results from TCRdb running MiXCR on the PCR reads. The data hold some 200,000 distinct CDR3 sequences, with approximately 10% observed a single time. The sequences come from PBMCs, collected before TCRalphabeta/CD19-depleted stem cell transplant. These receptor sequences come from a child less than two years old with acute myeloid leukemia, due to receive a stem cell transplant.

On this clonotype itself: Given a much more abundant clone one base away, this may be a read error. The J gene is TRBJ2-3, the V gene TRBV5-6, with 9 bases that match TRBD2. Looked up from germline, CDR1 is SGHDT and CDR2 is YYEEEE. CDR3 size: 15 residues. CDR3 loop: CASSFRAGGLDKQYF. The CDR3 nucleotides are TGTGCCAGCAGCTTCAGAGCGGGAGGATTAGATAAGCAGTATTTT. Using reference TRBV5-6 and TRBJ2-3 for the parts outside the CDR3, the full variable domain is DAGVTQSPTHLIKTRGQQVTLRCSPKSGHDTVSWYQQALGQGPQFIFQYYEEEERQRGNFPDRFSGHQFPNYSSELNVNALLLGDSALYLCASSFRAGGLDKQYFGPGTRLTVL.

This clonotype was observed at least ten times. Here the CDR3 DNA reads TGCAGCGTTGTAGGGGGGTCCCCCTACGAGCAGTACTTC. Translating it yields CSVVGGSPYEQYF. This sequence joins TRBV29-1 and TRBJ2-7; perhaps D is TRBD1 or TRBD2 (6 bases each). CDR3 length: 13 amino acids. Germline V gives CDR1 SQVTM, CDR2 ANQGSEA. Trimming took 4 bases from V and 2 from J, leaving 12 bases between them.

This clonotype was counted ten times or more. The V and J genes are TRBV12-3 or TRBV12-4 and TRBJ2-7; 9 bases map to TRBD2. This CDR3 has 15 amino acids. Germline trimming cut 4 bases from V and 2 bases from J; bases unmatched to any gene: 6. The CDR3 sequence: CASSSGLAPTYEQYF. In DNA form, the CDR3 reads TGTGCCAGCAGTTCCGGACTAGCGCCTACCTACGAGCAGTACTTC.